The 14 T cell receptor beta chains listed next were all sequenced from one sample in a study of identical twins (TCRdb year 2016). The library was built by means of 5' RACE. The sample was run on an Illumina HiSeq 2000. TCRdb cleaned the public reads at Q25 with fastp, built clones with MiXCR and kept in-frame beta chains. Identical CDR3 proteins give one entry, which carries the most common genes and DNA. For this sample there are around 530,000 distinct CDR3 sequences; over 12% appear just once. Together, the top ten hold 0.44% of the sample. This sample also belongs to another study, concerning yellow fever vaccine responses in identical twins.

Material for sequencing was CD4+ T cells sorted from blood. The receptors were sampled from a young woman in good health.

At least ten counts were recorded for this clonotype. The chain has TRBV12-3 or TRBV12-4 and TRBJ2-2; D is unresolved. This CDR3 comprises 13 residues. V was trimmed by 6 bases and J by 6 bases, leaving 11 bases between them. CDR3 coding DNA: TGTGCCAGCAGAGGATCTCCGGCCGGGGAGCTGTTTTTT. Translated: CASRGSPAGELFF.

There are a few counts of this clonotype. This chain links TRBV29-1 with TRBJ2-5; either TRBD1 or TRBD2 may fit D (7 bases each). There are 13 residues in the CDR3. Germline CDR1 SQVTM, CDR2 ANQGSEA. V was trimmed by 6 bases and J by 7 bases, leaving 18 bases between them. CDR3 sequence (DNA): TGCAGCGTGGAGCGGGACAGTTTGGGGACCCAGTACTTC. Protein: CSVERDSLGTQYF.

The J gene is TRBJ2-7, the V gene TRBV7-9; 10 nucleotides agree with TRBD1. V shed 5 bases, J shed 3 bases, and the junction held 7 bases outside the gene matches. This CDR3 has 15 amino acids. Germline values: CDR1 SEHNR, CDR2 FQNEAQ (reference sequence). CDR3 sequence reads: CASSRGQGGSYEQYF. For the CDR3, the DNA is TGTGCCAGCAGCCGAGGACAGGGGGGAAGCTACGAGCAGTACTTC. Full variable domain (outside the CDR3, taken from reference TRBV7-9 and TRBJ2-7): DTGVSQNPRHKITKRGQNVTFRCDPISEHNRLYWYRQTLGQGPEFLTYFQNEAQLEKSRLLSDRFSAERPKGSFSTLEIQRTEQGDSAMYLCASSRGQGGSYEQYFGPGTRLTVT.

CDR3 sequence: CASSVNRGEPQHF. The CDR3 DNA reads TGTGCCAGCAGCGTAAACAGGGGAGAGCCCCAGCATTTT. This chain connects TRBV2 to TRBJ1-5; TRBD1 agrees at 7 bases. There are 13 residues in the CDR3. V gave up 6 bases and J gave up 8 bases; unmatched junction bases: 7. CDR1 is SNHLY and CDR2 is FYNNEI in the germline V gene.

The chain couples TRBV7-9 to TRBJ2-1; D remains ambiguous. Germline CDR1 is SEHNR and CDR2 is FQNEAQ (reference sequence). The CDR3 loop spans 10 amino acids. The V and J ends lost 3 bases and 14 bases respectively, with 8 bases between them. The CDR3 reads CASSFPLEFF. The DNA for the CDR3 is TGTGCCAGCAGCTTTCCTCTTGAGTTCTTC.

This clonotype was recorded a few times. The V and J genes are TRBV2 and TRBJ2-1; tentative D call: TRBD2 (6 bases). The CDR3 loop spans 13 amino acids. Germline CDR1 SNHLY, CDR2 FYNNEI. V lost 8 bases to trimming and J lost 6 bases, with 14 bases between them. The CDR3: CASGRERVNEQFF. The CDR3 DNA is TGTGCCAGCGGTCGGGAGAGAGTCAATGAGCAGTTCTTC.

This clonotype was seen a few times. The V call is TRBV11-2, the J call TRBJ1-1, with D possibly being TRBD1 (5 bases). This CDR3 is built from 15 residues. CDR1 and CDR2 from the germline V gene are SGHAT and FQNNGV. V lost 1 base to trimming and J lost 2 bases, with 11 bases between them. The CDR3: CASSLGARTNTEAFF. CDR3 DNA sequence: TGTGCCAGCAGCTTAGGGGCAAGGACAAACACTGAAGCTTTCTTT.

The gene calls are TRBV10-3 and TRBJ2-2; TRBD1 agrees at 9 bases. The CDR3 is 14 amino acids. V shed 8 bases and J 6 bases; nucleotides not matched to a gene: 7. CDR1 is ENHRY and CDR2 is SYGVKD in the germline V gene. The CDR3 bases are TGTGCCATCGGAGACAGGGGGGCAGCCGGGGAGCTGTTTTTT. Its protein product is CAIGDRGAAGELFF.

This clonotype came up many times. The CDR3 DNA sequence: TGCAGTGCGCCCGGGACAGGGGGCGCAGATACGCAGTATTTT. Encoded protein: CSAPGTGGADTQYF. The genes are TRBV20-1 and TRBJ2-3; TRBD1 agrees at 12 bases. Germline V gene lookup returns CDR1 DFQATT and CDR2 SNEGSKA (reference sequence). This CDR3 has 14 residues. V dropped 6 bases and J dropped 4; count of bases not matched to a gene: 5.

The V call is TRBV11-3, the J call TRBJ2-2; D unclear. There are 14 residues in the CDR3. Trimming cost V 3 bases and J 5 bases, with 10 bases left between them. Germline assignment: CDR1 SGHNT and CDR2 YENEEA. CDR3 region: CASSFLTGTGELFF. CDR3 DNA sequence: TGTGCCAGCAGCTTTCTTACTGGGACCGGGGAGCTGTTTTTT.

This sequence joins TRBV7-9 and TRBJ2-5; D unresolved. V lost 5 bases, J lost 2 bases, and 15 bases lay in between. The CDR3 consists of 15 residues. CDR1 is SEHNR, CDR2 FQNEAQ, per germline (reference sequence). The CDR3 loop reads CASSHTPGLQETQYF. In DNA, the CDR3 is TGTGCCAGCAGCCACACCCCCGGGCTGCAAGAGACCCAGTACTTC.

The chain uses TRBV5-1 and TRBJ2-4; 14 positions agree with TRBD2. Germline-derived CDR1 and CDR2 are SGHRS and YFSETQ. CDR3 length: 18 residues. J lost 5 bases, V lost 2 bases, and 9 bases had no gene match. CDR3: CASSLRTSGGTIQNIQYF. As DNA, the CDR3 is TGCGCCAGCAGCTTACGGACTAGCGGGGGGACCATCCAAAACATTCAGTACTTC.

The table lists this clonotype with a few counts. The chain has TRBV20-1 and TRBJ2-2; D is unresolved. V was cut by 3 bases and J by 0 bases, with 8 bases left in between. The CDR3 spans 14 residues. The germline gives CDR1 DFQATT, CDR2 SNEGSKA (reference sequence). The CDR3 sequence: CSASSASNTGELFF. CDR3 sequence (DNA): TGCAGTGCTAGTTCGGCCTCGAACACCGGGGAGCTGTTTTTT.

The genes are TRBV5-1 and TRBJ1-6, with 7 bases matching TRBD1. CDR1 and CDR2 from the germline V gene are SGHRS and YFSETQ. This CDR3 is built from 14 residues. Unmatched junction bases numbered 8, after V lost 5 bases and J lost 9 bases. CDR3 sequence: CASSEGRDSSPLHF. The CDR3 nucleotides read TGCGCCAGCAGTGAGGGCAGGGACAGTTCACCCCTCCACTTT.